One and the same sample provided the 19 T cell receptor beta chains below, sequenced in a study of cytomegalovirus exposure and HLA in healthy donors. The protocol was immunoSEQ multiplex PCR, while the TCRdb copy is restricted to in-frame clones and leaves out a portion. The profile shows approximately 73,000 clones, roughly 95% of them singletons. Sequenced sample: PBMCs. The receptors here all came from a man aged 18 to 29 in good health and CMV-seronegative.

The chain uses TRBV29-1 and TRBJ1-2, with D unclear. The CDR3 consists of 13 residues. The germline V gene has CDR1 SQVTM and CDR2 ANQGSEA. Trimming took 1 base from V and 4 from J, leaving 10 bases between them. The CDR3 spells CSVEAGRSYGYTF. As DNA, the CDR3 is TGCAGCGTTGAAGCGGGTCGAAGCTATGGCTACACCTTC.

This sequence joins TRBV2 and TRBJ1-1; D is uncertain. V lost 4 bases, J lost 4 bases, and 13 bases lay in between. CDR1 and CDR2 (germline): SNHLY, FYNNEI. The CDR3 covers 14 residues. The CDR3 coding sequence is TGTGCCAGCAGTGTGTCAGGTTTGGCCACTGAAGCTTTCTTT. Translation gives CASSVSGLATEAFF.

The chain is built from TRBV29-1 and TRBJ2-2, with TRBD1 as a possible D gene (6 bases). Trimming removed 3 bases at V and 7 bases at J, with 12 bases between. CDR1 is SQVTM and CDR2 is ANQGSEA in the germline V gene. The CDR3 is 13 amino acids. This chain's CDR3 is CSVDRGRNGELFF. CDR3 nucleotides: TGCAGCGTTGACAGGGGCAGGAACGGGGAGCTGTTTTTT.

The CDR3 DNA is TGTGCCTGGAACCTTCAAAGGGGCTATGGCTACACCTTC. This encodes CAWNLQRGYGYTF. This chain joins TRBV30 and TRBJ1-2; maybe TRBD1 (5 bases). Trimming left V 4 bases short and J 4 bases short, with 13 bases between. Germline values: CDR1 GTSNPN, CDR2 SVGIG (reference sequence). This CDR3 contains 13 residues.

The chain combines TRBV7-9 with TRBJ1-1, with D perhaps matching TRBD1 (5 bases). V shed 2 bases and J shed 1 base, with 8 bases lying between them. This CDR3 has 14 residues. Germline V gene data show CDR1 as SEHNR and CDR2 as FQNEAQ (reference sequence). CDR3 in DNA: TGTGCCAGCAGCTTAAGGGGCCCGAACACTGAAGCTTTCTTT. The encoded protein is CASSLRGPNTEAFF.

The V gene is TRBV10-2, the J gene TRBJ1-3; D gene ambiguous. The CDR3 extends over 13 amino acids. CDR1 is WSHSY, CDR2 SAAADI, per germline. Trimming shortened V by 0 bases and J by 4 bases, and 4 bases separated the two germline ends. The CDR3 reads CASSESAGNTIYF. The DNA for the CDR3 is TGCGCCAGCAGTGAGTCGGCCGGAAACACCATATATTTT.

V is TRBV7-2 and J is TRBJ1-2, with 8 bases identical to TRBD1. The CDR3 consists of 16 residues. CDR1 is SGHTA and CDR2 is FQGNSA in the germline V gene. V lost 1 base and J lost 4; bases outside the gene matches: 8. The chain's CDR3 is CASSLVPQGEVYGYTF. The CDR3, as DNA: TGTGCCAGCAGCTTAGTCCCACAGGGGGAGGTCTATGGCTACACCTTC. The full variable domain, its missing parts supplied by reference TRBV7-2 and TRBJ1-2, is GAGVSQSPSNKVTEKGKDVELRCDPISGHTALYWYRQSLGQGLEFLIYFQGNSAPDKSGLPSDRFSAERTGGSVSTLTIQRTQQEDSAVYLCASSLVPQGEVYGYTFGSGTRLTVV.

This clone was seen a few times. The genes are TRBV6-4 and TRBJ2-2; 7 bases line up with TRBD1. The CDR3 extends over 14 amino acids. The junction had 9 bases not matched to a gene; V was cut back by 7 bases and J by 7 bases. Looked up from germline, CDR1 is MRHNA and CDR2 is SNTAGT. DNA of the CDR3: TGTGCCAGCACTCCCGGGACAGAAAACGGGGAGCTGTTTTTT. As protein: CASTPGTENGELFF.

V and J are TRBV19 and TRBJ1-1, with unresolved D. Germline CDR1 LNHDA, CDR2 SQIVND (reference sequence). Trimming took off 5 bases at V and 9 bases at J, with 13 bases between the two ends. This CDR3 spans 12 amino acids. The CDR3 is CASSPGGQKAFF. DNA of the CDR3: TGTGCCAGTAGTCCCGGTGGGCAGAAAGCTTTCTTT.

The chain couples TRBV2 to TRBJ2-3; weak D call: TRBD2 (6 bases). Germline lookup yields CDR1 SNHLY and CDR2 FYNNEI. This CDR3 region has 13 residues. Trimming left V 2 bases short and J 10 bases short, with 13 bases between. The CDR3 loop is CASSESPGEPQYF. The CDR3 nucleotides are TGTGCCAGCAGTGAAAGTCCGGGAGAACCGCAGTATTTT.

The chain has TRBV15 and TRBJ1-2; no reliable D call. CDR3 length: 11 residues. In germline, CDR1 is LNHNV, CDR2 YYDKDF (reference sequence). The ends were cut back, 8 bases at V and 8 bases at J, with 12 bases in the middle. CDR3 DNA: TGTGCCACCGTGTCCCTGGGCGGCTACACCTTC. Protein product: CATVSLGGYTF.

The chain has TRBV7-9 and TRBJ2-4, with D tentatively TRBD2 (6 bases). The CDR3 sequence is 15 residues long. Germline V gene data show CDR1 as SEHNR and CDR2 as FQNEAQ (reference sequence). Trimming stripped 2 bases from V and 3 bases from J, with 11 bases between. The CDR3 bases are TGTGCCAGCAGCTTATCCGGGGAGGTCAAAAACATTCAGTACTTC. Amino acids: CASSLSGEVKNIQYF.

The chain combines TRBV7-9 with TRBJ1-6; 8 bases line up with TRBD1. The CDR3 is made up of 15 amino acids. Germline values: CDR1 SEHNR, CDR2 FQNEAQ (reference sequence). The junction had 4 bases not matched to a gene; V was cut back by 3 bases and J by 6 bases. CDR3 protein: CASSLATGANSPLHF. Written as DNA, the CDR3 is TGTGCCAGCAGCTTGGCGACAGGGGCTAATTCACCCCTCCACTTT.

The chain links TRBV9 to TRBJ1-2, with D hard to call. The V gene's germline CDR1 is SGDLS and CDR2 YYNGEE. The ends were cut back, 0 bases at V and 4 bases at J, with 22 bases in the middle. There are 18 residues in the CDR3. The CDR3 spells CASSVDLSMPAGSYGYTF. The CDR3 DNA reads TGTGCCAGCAGCGTAGATTTATCGATGCCCGCTGGCTCCTATGGCTACACCTTC.

This chain uses TRBV5-1 with TRBJ2-5, with 8 bases that match TRBD1. J was trimmed by 0 bases and V by 4 bases; bases with no gene match: 8. CDR1 and CDR2 (germline): SGHRS, YFSETQ. The CDR3 covers 16 residues. The CDR3 bases are TGCGCCAGCAGCCCCGGGACAGGCTTGTACCAAGAGACCCAGTACTTC. The encoded protein is CASSPGTGLYQETQYF.

The chain carries TRBV7-9 and TRBJ2-7, with 7 bases lining up with TRBD1. V lost 1 base to trimming and J lost 5 bases; unmatched junction nucleotides: 5. This CDR3 is 14 amino acids long. CDR1 SEHNR and CDR2 FQNEAQ come from the germline V gene (reference sequence). The CDR3, as DNA: TGTGCCAGCAGCTTAGAAACAGGGGTAGACGAGCAGTACTTC. Amino acids: CASSLETGVDEQYF.

J is TRBJ1-6 and V is TRBV28; a possible D gene is TRBD1 (5 bases). The V end lost 6 bases, the J end lost 9 bases, and 21 bases lay between the germline ends. Germline V CDR1 and CDR2: MDHEN, SYDVKM. CDR3 length equals 16 residues. The CDR3 DNA is TGTGCCAGCAGCCCCGGGCGTCAGGGAAGGAGTTCACCCCTCCACTTT. It encodes CASSPGRQGRSSPLHF.

The rearrangement joins TRBV19 to TRBJ1-2, with unresolved D. Between the trimmed V and J ends, which lost 4 bases and 2 bases, there was a span of 5 bases. CDR3 length: 12 amino acids. The germline V gene has CDR1 LNHDA and CDR2 SQIVND (reference sequence). In DNA, the CDR3 is TGTGCCAGTAGTAGCGAAAACTATGGCTACACCTTC. Translating it yields CASSSENYGYTF. Using reference TRBV19 and TRBJ1-2 for the parts outside the CDR3, the full variable domain is DGGITQSPKYLFRKEGQNVTLSCEQNLNHDAMYWYRQDPGQGLRLIYYSQIVNDFQKGDIAEGYSVSREKKESFPLTVTSAQKNPTAFYLCASSSENYGYTFGSGTRLTVV.

The CDR3 bases are TGTGCCAGCACCGACAGTGGCGAAGCTTCACCCCTCCACTTT. It encodes CASTDSGEASPLHF. The V gene is TRBV7-9, the J gene TRBJ1-6, with D possibly matching TRBD1 (5 bases). Deletions cut 7 bases from V and 9 bases from J, with 16 bases between. The CDR3 has 14 residues. Germline CDR1 and CDR2: SEHNR and FQNEAQ (reference sequence). The whole variable domain, filled in from reference TRBV7-9 and TRBJ1-6, reads DTGVSQNPRHKITKRGQNVTFRCDPISEHNRLYWYRQTLGQGPEFLTYFQNEAQLEKSRLLSDRFSAERPKGSFSTLEIQRTEQGDSAMYLCASTDSGEASPLHFGNGTRLTVT.